Described below is a single TCR beta chain sequence and its context. Its antigen is still unknown. No much larger clonotype is one base removed from it; base qualities were not supplied. This entry is derived from a study of response to subunit inactivated influenza vaccine (dated by TCRdb to the late 2010s). For context, the study as a whole: The study used deep quantitative T cell receptor repertoire profiling to track responses to a trivalent subunit inactivated influenza vaccine.

Looking up the germline V gene (reference sequence) yields CDR1 GTSNPN and CDR2 SVGIG. CDR3 length: 12 amino acids, cysteine to phenylalanine. Just the 36-base CDR3 DNA is kept, in frame starting at base 1. Compared with germline, V lacks 3 bases and J lacks 6 bases; bases without a gene match: 4. General conclusions and limits of the study: The authors suggested that each seasonal influenza vaccination may recruit only a limited number of new T cells.

Receptor libraries were prepared by RT-PCR. TCRdb names Illumina HiSeq 2500 as the instrument used. Using fastp trimming at Q25 and MiXCR clonotype assembly, TCRdb reanalyzed the public sequencing data and kept in-frame beta chains. CDR3 protein sequences are deduplicated, and each keeps its most common genes and DNA. The sample table contains more than 700,000 distinct CDR3 sequences; only one count was recorded for around 21% of them. The top ten clonotypes cover about 9.4% of the sample. Source: PBMCs from blood, taken about 5 days after vaccination. This chain joins TRBV30 to TRBJ2-7, and 8 junction bases match TRBD1. The source is a middle-aged man who received an inactivated influenza vaccine. Donor details come from another sample of the same person, matched by shared clones. CDR3 reads: CAWRDDRGEQYF. The bases read TGTGCCTGGAGGGATGACAGGGGCGAGCAGTACTTC.